This entry lists 10 T cell receptor beta chains sequenced from one sample in a study of T cell responses to AZD1222 COVID-19 vaccine listed by TCRdb under 2021. Libraries came from the immunoSEQ multiplex PCR assay. The table was pulled from immuneACCESS by TCRdb, which kept in-frame rearrangements only. Such tables lose some clones; where checked, under half of the loss comes from unresolved V genes, and the rest has no known cause. Across this sample there are 120,000 to 150,000 clones, with about 93% seen only once. The ten largest account for approximately 2.9% of the sample. The intended sense of this specimen's time point label: baseline before first vaccination. Explained via the paper, the treatment or condition label denotes: meningococcal conjugate vaccine given as trial control. Here the sequenced sample was peripheral blood, taken on day 0 of MenACWY control vaccination. The source is an adult in good health.

Turning to this clone: An end of the junction differs from the germline gene, which may be a read error. The chain employs TRBV27 and TRBJ2-7; 8 bases are a match to TRBD1. Germline lookup yields CDR1 MNHEY and CDR2 SMNVEV (reference sequence). This CDR3 contains 12 residues. CDR3 coding DNA: TGTGCCAGCAGTTTATCGAGGGGACAGGAAATCTTC. This translates into CASSLSRGQEIF.

The J gene is TRBJ1-3, the V gene TRBV28; 9 nucleotides line up with TRBD1. J gave up 6 bases and V 7 bases, and 7 bases lay outside the gene matches. Germline V gene sequence: CDR1 MDHEN, CDR2 SYDVKM. The CDR3 has 14 residues. The CDR3 region has the DNA TGTGCCAGCATCCCGACAGGGGGTAAAAACACCATATATTTT. Translated: CASIPTGGKNTIYF. Combining the CDR3 with reference TRBV28 and TRBJ1-3 gives the whole variable domain DVKVTQSSRYLVKRTGEKVFLECVQDMDHENMFWYRQDPGLGLRLIYFSYDVKMKEKGDIPEGYSVSREKKERFSLILESASTNQTSMYLCASIPTGGKNTIYFGEGSWLTVV.

This sequence joins TRBV5-1 and TRBJ1-1; D might be TRBD1 (5 bases). From germline, CDR1 is SGHRS and CDR2 YFSETQ. Trimming cost V 4 bases and J 5 bases, with 12 bases left between them. The CDR3 length is 13 residues. The CDR3: CASSDSGGTEAFF. CDR3 in DNA: TGCGCCAGCAGCGACTCGGGGGGAACTGAAGCTTTCTTT.

This clone was observed a few times. The rearrangement uses TRBV5-5 and TRBJ2-7, with D unresolved. CDR1 is SGHKS and CDR2 is YYEKEE in the germline V gene (reference sequence). There are 13 residues in the CDR3. Trimming stripped 4 bases from V and 3 bases from J, with 11 bases between. DNA of the CDR3: TGTGCCAGCAGCCTGGGTAGTGACTACGAGCAGTACTTC. Protein product: CASSLGSDYEQYF.

V is TRBV19 and J is TRBJ2-7; D may be TRBD2 (5 bases). Germline V gene data show CDR1 as LNHDA and CDR2 as SQIVND (reference sequence). V was clipped by 0 bases and J by 1 base, with 10 bases between them. This CDR3 region has 15 residues. CDR3 DNA: TGTGCCAGTAGTATAGAAGCGGATTTTTCCTACGAGCAGTACTTC. It yields the protein CASSIEADFSYEQYF.

The V call is TRBV6-1, the J call TRBJ2-1; D remains ambiguous. V was trimmed by 0 bases and J by 5 bases, leaving 5 bases between them. The germline V gene encodes CDR1 MNHNS and CDR2 SASEGT. The CDR3 sequence is 13 residues long. The CDR3 nucleotides read TGTGCCAGCAGTGAAGCGACTCACAATGAGCAGTTCTTC. Protein sequence: CASSEATHNEQFF.

The chain recombines TRBV6-5 with TRBJ2-5; weak D call: TRBD2 (6 bases). Germline CDR1 is MNHEY and CDR2 is SVGAGI. Trimming removed 6 bases from V and 3 bases from J, with 17 bases in between. The CDR3 totals 15 residues. The CDR3 DNA sequence: TGTGCCAGCAGCGCAGATCAGGGAGGTGAAGAGACCCAGTACTTC. This encodes CASSADQGGEETQYF.

The chain recombines TRBV5-1 with TRBJ1-4; D not certain. The germline V gene encodes CDR1 SGHRS and CDR2 YFSETQ. The CDR3 spans 14 residues. Between the trimmed V and J ends, which lost 1 base and 4 bases, there was a span of 8 bases. The CDR3 bases are TGCGCCAGCAGCTTGAATGGCCTTAATGAAAAACTGTTTTTT. This codes for CASSLNGLNEKLFF.

Here the CDR3 DNA reads TGTGCCAGTAGTATAGATTTAGCGCCGGGGTCGGGCTACACCTTC. Protein product: CASSIDLAPGSGYTF. The gene calls are TRBV19 and TRBJ1-2; no firm D call. The germline gives CDR1 LNHDA, CDR2 SQIVND (reference sequence). CDR3 length: 15 amino acids. The V end lost 0 bases, the J end lost 8 bases, and 16 bases lay between the germline ends.

The chain couples TRBV30 to TRBJ2-1, with D tentatively TRBD2 (6 bases). This CDR3 has 15 amino acids. The germline V and J ends were trimmed by 0 bases and 2 bases, with 11 bases remaining between them. CDR1 GTSNPN and CDR2 SVGIG come from the germline V gene (reference sequence). The CDR3 coding sequence is TGTGCCTGGAGTGTACAGGCGGGAACCTACAATGAGCAGTTCTTC. It specifies CAWSVQAGTYNEQFF.